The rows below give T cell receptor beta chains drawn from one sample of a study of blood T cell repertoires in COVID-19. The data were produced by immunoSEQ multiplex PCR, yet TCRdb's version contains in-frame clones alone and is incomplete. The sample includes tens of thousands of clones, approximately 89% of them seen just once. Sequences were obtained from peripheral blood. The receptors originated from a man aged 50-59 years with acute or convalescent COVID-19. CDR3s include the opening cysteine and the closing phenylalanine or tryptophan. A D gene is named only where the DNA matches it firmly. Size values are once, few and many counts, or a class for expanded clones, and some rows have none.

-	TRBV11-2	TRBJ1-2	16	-	CASSLVTASTNYGYTF	TGTGCCAGCAGCTTAGTTACTGCCTCAACTAACTATGGCTACACCTTC
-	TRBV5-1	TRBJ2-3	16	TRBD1	CASSFAGTAPTDTQYF	TGCGCCAGCAGCTTTGCCGGGACAGCTCCAACAGATACGCAGTATTTT
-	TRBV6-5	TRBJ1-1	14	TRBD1	CASRTGGSNTEAFF	TGTGCCAGCCGGACAGGGGGTTCGAACACTGAAGCTTTCTTT
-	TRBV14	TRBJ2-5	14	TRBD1	CASSLYTGGSAQYF	TGTGCCAGCAGCCTATATACAGGGGGATCGGCCCAGTACTTC
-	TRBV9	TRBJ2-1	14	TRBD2	CASGKAGAYNEQFF	TGTGCCAGCGGTAAAGCGGGGGCCTACAATGAGCAGTTCTTC
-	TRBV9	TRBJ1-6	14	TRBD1	CASSPRQGESPLHF	TGTGCCAGCAGCCCTCGACAGGGGGAATCACCCCTCCACTTT
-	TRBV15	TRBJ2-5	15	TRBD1	CATSRDRGQQETQYF	TGTGCCACCAGCAGAGATCGGGGACAGCAAGAGACCCAGTACTTC
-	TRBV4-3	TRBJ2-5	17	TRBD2	CASSPAVGGGAMETQYF	TGCGCCAGCAGCCCCGCGGTGGGCGGGGGGGCCATGGAGACCCAGTACTTC
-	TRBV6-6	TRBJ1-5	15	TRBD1	CASSYPRGQGQPQHF	TGTGCCAGCAGTTACCCCAGGGGGCAGGGGCAGCCCCAGCATTTT
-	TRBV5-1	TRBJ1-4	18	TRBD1	CASSLSSTGGALSEKLFF	TGCGCCAGCAGCTTGAGTAGTACAGGGGGCGCCCTTAGTGAAAAACTGTTTTTT
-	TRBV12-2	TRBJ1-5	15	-	CASRLAGGRGQPQHF	TGTGCAAGTCGCTTGGCAGGGGGACGGGGTCAGCCCCAGCATTTT
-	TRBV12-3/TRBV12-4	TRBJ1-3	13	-	CASSFYLGNTIYF	TGTGCCAGCAGTTTCTATCTTGGAAACACCATATATTTT
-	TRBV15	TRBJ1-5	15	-	CATSRDGASNQPQHF	TGTGCCACCAGCAGAGATGGGGCAAGCAATCAGCCCCAGCATTTT
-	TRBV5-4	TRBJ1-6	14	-	CASSLAGVDSPLHF	TGTGCCAGCAGCTTGGCAGGGGTGGATTCACCCCTCCACTTT
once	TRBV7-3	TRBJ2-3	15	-	CASSLTGRATDTQYF	TGTGCCAGCAGCTTAACTGGGCGTGCCACAGATACGCAGTATTTT
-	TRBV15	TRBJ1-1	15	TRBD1	CATSRDVQGQGEAFF	TGTGCCACCAGCAGAGATGTACAGGGGCAGGGTGAAGCTTTCTTT
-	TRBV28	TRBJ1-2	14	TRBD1	CASSLSTGGYGYTF	TGTGCCAGCAGTTTGTCAACAGGGGGCTATGGCTACACCTTC
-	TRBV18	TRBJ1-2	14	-	CASSLGGDNYGYTF	TGTGCCAGCTCTTTGGGCGGGGATAACTATGGCTACACCTTC
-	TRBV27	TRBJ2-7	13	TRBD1	CASRPTGDYEQYF	TGTGCCAGCAGACCCACAGGGGACTACGAGCAGTACTTC
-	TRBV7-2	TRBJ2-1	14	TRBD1	CASSPGQESNEQFF	TGTGCCAGCAGCCCGGGACAGGAGTCCAATGAGCAGTTCTTC
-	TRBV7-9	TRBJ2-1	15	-	CASTTGYGDYNEQFF	TGTGCCAGTACCACGGGGTACGGGGACTACAATGAGCAGTTCTTC
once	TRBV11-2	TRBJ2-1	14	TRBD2	CASSLARGRAEQFF	TGTGCCAGCAGCTTAGCGCGAGGGAGGGCTGAGCAGTTCTTC
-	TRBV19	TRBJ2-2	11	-	CASANTGELFF	TGTGCCAGCGCGAACACCGGGGAGCTGTTTTTT
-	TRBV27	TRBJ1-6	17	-	CASSFATARGMDSPLHF	TGTGCCAGCAGTTTTGCCACAGCGCGGGGGATGGATTCACCCCTCCACTTT
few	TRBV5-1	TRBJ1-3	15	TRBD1	CASSLGTGERNTIYF	TGCGCCAGCAGCTTAGGGACAGGGGAAAGAAACACCATATATTTT
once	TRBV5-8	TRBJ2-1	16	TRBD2	CASSLAGRGENNEQFF	TGTGCCAGCAGCTTGGCCGGGCGGGGGGAGAACAATGAGCAGTTCTTC
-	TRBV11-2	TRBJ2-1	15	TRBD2	CASSFGTSSYNEQFF	TGTGCCAGCAGCTTCGGGACTAGCTCGTACAATGAGCAGTTCTTC
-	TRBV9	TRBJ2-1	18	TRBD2	CASSVDLPGLGNTHEQFF	TGTGCCAGCAGCGTAGACCTTCCGGGACTAGGCAACACCCATGAGCAGTTCTTC
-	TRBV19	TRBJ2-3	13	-	CASGVFFTDTQYF	TGTGCCAGTGGAGTGTTCTTCACAGATACGCAGTATTTT
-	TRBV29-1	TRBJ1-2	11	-	CSVEEGEGYTF	TGCAGCGTTGAGGAGGGAGAGGGCTACACCTTC
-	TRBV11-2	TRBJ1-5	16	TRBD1	CASSPTSGQGGQPQHF	TGTGCCAGCAGCCCAACATCGGGACAGGGGGGACAGCCCCAGCATTTT
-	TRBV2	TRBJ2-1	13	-	CASSDDSRYEQFF	TGTGCCAGCAGTGACGACAGTAGGTATGAGCAGTTCTTC
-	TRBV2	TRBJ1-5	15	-	CASSGEQGKNQPQHF	TGTGCCAGCAGTGGGGAACAGGGCAAGAATCAGCCCCAGCATTTT
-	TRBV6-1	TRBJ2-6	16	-	CASSQVTGGGANVLTF	TGTGCCAGCAGTCAAGTGACAGGTGGCGGGGCCAACGTCCTGACTTTC
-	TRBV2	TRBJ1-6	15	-	CASRGDGGMRSPLHF	TGTGCCAGCAGGGGGGACGGGGGAATGAGGTCACCCCTCCACTTT
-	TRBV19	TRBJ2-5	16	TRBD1	CASSSPPGTGVETQYF	TGTGCCAGTAGTTCACCCCCCGGGACAGGCGTAGAGACCCAGTACTTC
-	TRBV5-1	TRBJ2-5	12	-	CASSLTRETQYF	TGCGCCAGCAGCTTGACCCGGGAGACCCAGTACTTC
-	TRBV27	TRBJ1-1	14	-	CASSQQGEGSEAFF	TGTGCCAGCAGCCAACAGGGAGAGGGTTCGGAAGCTTTCTTT
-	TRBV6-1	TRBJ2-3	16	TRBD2	CASSGLAGAATDTQYF	TGTGCCAGCAGTGGACTAGCGGGAGCCGCCACAGATACGCAGTATTTT